The 30 T cell receptor beta chains in this list originate from one sample, sequenced in a study of OX40 agonist ivuxolimab in advanced cancers. Sequenced by immunoSEQ multiplex PCR; TCRdb stores in-frame clones only, minus some. The top ten clones hold about 0.77% of a sample with 50,000 to 65,000 clones, around nine tenths of them seen once. The sample was CD4+ or CD8+ T cells sorted from blood, taken in a trial of the OX40 agonist ivuxolimab. The source of these receptors is an adult with an advanced solid tumor such as melanoma, head and neck, liver or kidney cancer.

CDR3 residues: CSAQLDLRAFF. The CDR3 DNA follows: TGCAGTGCTCAGCTAGACTTAAGAGCTTTCTTT. The V and J genes are TRBV20-1 and TRBJ1-1; D is undetermined. V lost 5 bases to trimming and J lost 10 bases, with 14 bases between them. The germline V gene has CDR1 DFQATT and CDR2 SNEGSKA (reference sequence). The CDR3 is 11 amino acids.

The rearrangement links TRBV14 to TRBJ1-4; D may be TRBD1 (5 bases). The ends were cut back, 0 bases at V and 8 bases at J, with 10 bases in the middle. CDR1 is SGHDN, CDR2 FVKESK, per germline. This CDR3 comprises 14 residues. CDR3 amino acids: CASSQEPGGEKLFF. The DNA of the CDR3 is TGTGCCAGCAGCCAAGAGCCTGGGGGAGAAAAACTGTTTTTT. The full variable domain, with the rest looked up from reference TRBV14 and TRBJ1-4, is EAGVTQFPSHSVIEKGQTVTLRCDPISGHDNLYWYRRVMGKEIKFLLHFVKESKQDESGMPNNRFLAERTGGTYSTLKVQPAELEDSGVYFCASSQEPGGEKLFFGSGTQLSVL.

The V gene is TRBV19, the J gene TRBJ2-5; a weak D match, TRBD2 (6 bases). This CDR3 is 14 amino acids long. V was trimmed by 6 bases and J by 2 bases, leaving 13 bases between them. From germline, CDR1 is LNHDA and CDR2 SQIVND (reference sequence). The CDR3 sequence: CASSLSGRQETQYF. CDR3 DNA: TGTGCCAGTAGCCTATCAGGGAGGCAAGAGACCCAGTACTTC. Full variable domain (outside the CDR3, taken from reference TRBV19 and TRBJ2-5): DGGITQSPKYLFRKEGQNVTLSCEQNLNHDAMYWYRQDPGQGLRLIYYSQIVNDFQKGDIAEGYSVSREKKESFPLTVTSAQKNPTAFYLCASSLSGRQETQYFGPGTRLLVL.

The genes are TRBV20-1 and TRBJ1-2; no clear D. V lost 4 bases to trimming and J lost 2 bases, with 5 bases between them. The CDR3 sequence is 11 residues long. In germline, CDR1 is DFQATT, CDR2 SNEGSKA (reference sequence). CDR3 protein: CSANGNYGYTF. CDR3 sequence (DNA): TGCAGTGCTAACGGGAACTATGGCTACACCTTC.

The chain couples TRBV7-3 to TRBJ1-2; D may be TRBD1 (6 bases). V was trimmed by 5 bases and J by 3 bases, leaving 13 bases between them. The CDR3 spans 14 residues. Looked up from germline, CDR1 is SGHTA and CDR2 is FQGTGA. DNA of the CDR3: TGTGCCAGCAGCCTAGGGGGAGGCGACTATGGCTACACCTTC. The encoded protein is CASSLGGGDYGYTF.

The V and J genes are TRBV2 and TRBJ1-2; TRBD1 might be the D (5 bases). The CDR3 runs 14 residues. Germline V gives CDR1 SNHLY, CDR2 FYNNEI. Trimming removed 7 bases at V and 4 bases at J, with 16 bases between. This chain's CDR3 is CASTIYRDFYGYTF. CDR3 in DNA: TGTGCCAGCACCATTTACCGGGACTTCTATGGCTACACCTTC.

The chain combines TRBV7-2 with TRBJ1-2; a possible D gene is TRBD1 (6 bases). Germline V gene lookup returns CDR1 SGHTA and CDR2 FQGNSA. This CDR3 contains 13 residues. The V and J ends lost 5 bases and 6 bases respectively, with 13 bases between them. CDR3: CASSPDRTNGYTF. In DNA, the CDR3 is TGTGCCAGCAGCCCGGACAGAACTAATGGCTACACCTTC. Based on the CDR3 plus reference TRBV7-2 and TRBJ1-2, the full variable domain is GAGVSQSPSNKVTEKGKDVELRCDPISGHTALYWYRQSLGQGLEFLIYFQGNSAPDKSGLPSDRFSAERTGGSVSTLTIQRTQQEDSAVYLCASSPDRTNGYTFGSGTRLTVV.

The chain carries TRBV6-5 and TRBJ2-3, with TRBD1 matching 8 bases. Per the germline V gene, CDR1 is MNHEY and CDR2 is SVGAGI. Trimming removed 11 bases from V and 2 bases from J; junction bases left unmatched: 3. The CDR3 is 12 residues long. The CDR3 here is CAAQGATDTQYF. DNA for the CDR3: TGTGCCGCCCAGGGGGCCACAGATACGCAGTATTTT.

This chain uses TRBV2 with TRBJ2-6; no clear D. The germline V and J ends were trimmed by 7 bases and 0 bases, with 7 bases remaining between them. CDR1 SNHLY and CDR2 FYNNEI come from the germline V gene. This CDR3 region has 14 residues. The CDR3 region has the DNA TGTGCCAGCAATGGGGACTCTGGGGCCAACGTCCTGACTTTC. It translates to CASNGDSGANVLTF.

This clone was detected only once. V usage is TRBV10-2 and J usage is TRBJ1-1; possibly TRBD1 for D (5 bases). This CDR3 is built from 14 residues. Trimming pared 7 bases from V and 1 base from J, leaving 13 bases between. Germline V CDR1 and CDR2: WSHSY, SAAADI. The CDR3 nucleotides read TGCGCCAGCACCCCTACAGGCACGAACACTGAAGCTTTCTTT. Protein sequence: CASTPTGTNTEAFF.

The V gene is TRBV19, the J gene TRBJ1-4, with a weak D call TRBD1 (5 bases). This CDR3 contains 14 residues. CDR1 and CDR2 from the germline V gene are LNHDA and SQIVND (reference sequence). Trimming took off 5 bases at V and 8 bases at J, with 15 bases between the two ends. DNA for the CDR3: TGTGCCAGTAGTGTTCAGGGCTCAGGCGAAAAACTGTTTTTT. This codes for CASSVQGSGEKLFF.

V is TRBV14 and J is TRBJ2-7, with D tentatively TRBD1 (8 bases). Trimming took 8 bases from V and 1 from J, leaving 12 bases between them. This CDR3 comprises 13 residues. Per germline, CDR1 SGHDN and CDR2 FVKESK. DNA of the CDR3: TGTGCCAGCGGACAGGGAGGGTCCTACGAGCAGTACTTC. Amino acid sequence: CASGQGGSYEQYF.

This rearrangement joins TRBV5-1 to TRBJ2-2, with D uncertain. V shed 0 bases and J shed 6 bases, with 9 bases lying between them. Germline CDR1 and CDR2: SGHRS and YFSETQ. CDR3 length: 14 residues. In nucleotides, the CDR3 is TGCGCCAGCAGCTTGGAGGCTGTAGCCGGGGAGCTGTTTTTT. Its protein product is CASSLEAVAGELFF.

The rearrangement uses TRBV6-1 and TRBJ2-7, with 7 bases aligning to TRBD1. From germline, CDR1 is MNHNS and CDR2 SASEGT. V was pared by 5 bases and J by 4 bases, with 11 bases of the junction left unmatched. The CDR3 spans 15 residues. Here the CDR3 reads CASSHPGQLRYEQYF. The DNA for the CDR3 is TGTGCCAGCAGTCATCCGGGACAGTTAAGGTACGAGCAGTACTTC.

This chain links TRBV19 with TRBJ1-6; D call uncertain. The CDR3 extends over 12 amino acids. Looked up from germline, CDR1 is LNHDA and CDR2 is SQIVND (reference sequence). V was shortened by 7 bases and J by 9 bases, with 10 bases between the two germline ends. The CDR3: CASKAGTSPLHF. The CDR3 nucleotides are TGTGCCAGTAAGGCGGGAACTTCACCCCTCCACTTT.

The chain is built from TRBV5-1 and TRBJ1-4; 10 nucleotides match TRBD1. The CDR3 covers 16 residues. With 3 bases clipped from V and 8 bases from J, the junction kept 10 bases outside the gene matches. Per the germline V gene, CDR1 is SGHRS and CDR2 is YFSETQ. The CDR3 DNA is TGCGCCAGCAGCTCGTTCGGGACAGGGGAAGGGGAAAAACTGTTTTTT. As protein: CASSSFGTGEGEKLFF.

The CDR3 sequence is CASSVGTSVSNNEQFF. The CDR3 DNA sequence: TGTGCCAGCAGCGTCGGTACGTCGGTTTCGAACAATGAGCAGTTCTTC. The chain joins TRBV9 to TRBJ2-1; no reliable D call. CDR1 is SGDLS and CDR2 is YYNGEE in the germline V gene. The V gene lost 2 bases and the J gene lost 5 bases, with 17 bases spanning the gap. This CDR3 comprises 16 residues.

This chain joins TRBV11-2 and TRBJ2-2; TRBD2 agrees at 10 bases. Per the germline V gene, CDR1 is SGHAT and CDR2 is FQNNGV. This CDR3 is built from 15 residues. V dropped 5 bases and J dropped 8; count of bases not matched to a gene: 8. The CDR3 DNA reads as TGTGCCAGCAGCGCCCCCGGGACTAGCGTTGGGGAGCTGTTTTTT. This sequence encodes CASSAPGTSVGELFF. The full variable domain, in which reference TRBV11-2 and TRBJ2-2 provide the parts outside the CDR3, is EAGVAQSPRYKIIEKRQSVAFWCNPISGHATLYWYQQILGQGPKLLIQFQNNGVVDDSQLPKDRFSAERLKGVDSTLKIQPAKLEDSAVYLCASSAPGTSVGELFFGEGSRLTVL.

The chain links TRBV15 to TRBJ2-1; D is uncertain. CDR1 and CDR2 from the germline V gene are LNHNV and YYDKDF (reference sequence). Trimming left V 1 base short and J 9 bases short, with 10 bases between. CDR3 length: 13 amino acids. The CDR3 here is CATSRVWWTEQFF. The CDR3 nucleotides read TGTGCCACCAGCAGAGTATGGTGGACTGAGCAGTTCTTC.

This rearrangement joins TRBV29-1 to TRBJ2-5; D is possibly TRBD2 (6 bases). V gave up 3 bases and J gave up 5 bases, with 16 bases separating them. This CDR3 is 14 amino acids long. Germline lookup yields CDR1 SQVTM and CDR2 ANQGSEA. CDR3 loop: CSVEAGDFRETQYF. The DNA of the CDR3 is TGCAGCGTTGAGGCCGGGGACTTTCGGGAGACCCAGTACTTC. Full variable domain (rest looked up from reference TRBV29-1 and TRBJ2-5): SAVISQKPSRDICQRGTSLTIQCQVDSQVTMMFWYRQQPGQSLTLIATANQGSEATYESGFVIDKFPISRPNLTFSTLTVSNMSPEDSSIYLCSVEAGDFRETQYFGPGTRLLVL.

The chain combines TRBV9 with TRBJ1-1; the D gene is possibly TRBD1 (6 bases). This CDR3 is 14 amino acids long. Germline lookup yields CDR1 SGDLS and CDR2 YYNGEE. V gave up 0 bases and J gave up 8 bases, with 14 bases separating them. Here the CDR3 reads CASSVGMGAREAFF. CDR3 sequence (DNA): TGTGCCAGCAGCGTAGGTATGGGGGCGCGGGAAGCTTTCTTT.

The chain combines TRBV19 with TRBJ1-2, with TRBD1 matching 7 bases. The ends lost 10 bases at V and 4 bases at J; junction bases unmatched: 9. CDR1 is LNHDA, CDR2 SQIVND, per germline (reference sequence). The CDR3 covers 13 residues. CDR3 protein: CATLGQTIYGYTF. The CDR3 DNA reads as TGTGCCACCTTGGGACAGACGATCTATGGCTACACCTTC.

V gene TRBV2 combines with J gene TRBJ1-4; the D is unclear. Germline V gene data show CDR1 as SNHLY and CDR2 as FYNNEI. Trimming left V 4 bases short and J 3 bases short, with 6 bases between. This CDR3 is 13 amino acids long. For the CDR3, the DNA is TGTGCCAGCAGTGGGACCTCTAATGAAAAACTGTTTTTT. Translated, it gives CASSGTSNEKLFF.

In DNA form, the CDR3 reads TGTGCCAGCAGCTCGACTAGCGGGTCAGATACGCAGTATTTT. Encoded protein: CASSSTSGSDTQYF. V usage is TRBV11-2 and J usage is TRBJ2-3; 10 bases fit TRBD2. The V gene's germline CDR1 is SGHAT and CDR2 FQNNGV. There are 14 residues in the CDR3. Trimming at V came to 4 bases and at J to 4 bases, leaving 2 bases not matched to a gene.

As DNA, the CDR3 is TGTGCCAGCAGTTTAAGGGGGGTACGAGGGGAGCAGTACTTC. It specifies CASSLRGVRGEQYF. The chain has TRBV28 and TRBJ2-7, with D perhaps matching TRBD1 or TRBD2 (6 bases each). The CDR3 sequence is 14 residues long. Trimming took 2 bases from V and 7 from J, leaving 15 bases between them. The germline CDR1 and CDR2 sequences are MDHEN and SYDVKM.

The rearrangement joins TRBV30 to TRBJ2-1; weak D call: TRBD2 (6 bases). Germline V gene lookup returns CDR1 GTSNPN and CDR2 SVGIG (reference sequence). The CDR3 spans 14 residues. V was trimmed by 4 bases and J by 5 bases, leaving 15 bases between them. CDR3 in DNA: TGTGCCTGGAATCGGGGGACCCTTAACAATGAGCAGTTCTTC. Protein sequence: CAWNRGTLNNEQFF.

This chain joins TRBV9 and TRBJ1-6; tentatively, D is TRBD1 (6 bases). V lost 3 bases to trimming and J lost 10 bases, with 11 bases between them. The CDR3 spans 13 residues. The V gene's germline CDR1 is SGDLS and CDR2 YYNGEE. CDR3 in DNA: TGTGCCAGCAGCGAAAACAGGGAGTCACCCCTCCACTTT. Translated, it gives CASSENRESPLHF.

In nucleotides, the CDR3 is TGTGCCTGGAGCCGGGACCACTATTCACCCCTCCACTTT. Its translation is CAWSRDHYSPLHF. The chain has TRBV30 and TRBJ1-6, with a weak D call TRBD1 (5 bases). Trimming left V 3 bases short and J 8 bases short, with 11 bases between. Germline V gene data show CDR1 as GTSNPN and CDR2 as SVGIG (reference sequence). The CDR3 runs to 13 residues.

V gene TRBV30 combines with J gene TRBJ1-4, with TRBD1 as a possible D gene (6 bases). CDR1 GTSNPN and CDR2 SVGIG come from the germline V gene (reference sequence). The CDR3 runs 16 residues. Trimming shortened V by 4 bases and J by 0 bases, and 15 bases separated the two germline ends. The CDR3 nucleotides read TGTGCCTGGAAGGGGGGCAGGGGTTCAACTAATGAAAAACTGTTTTTT. Amino acid sequence: CAWKGGRGSTNEKLFF.

The chain joins TRBV28 to TRBJ2-7; possibly TRBD1 or TRBD2 for D (6 bases each). The CDR3 loop spans 15 amino acids. V lost 6 bases and J 5 bases, leaving 20 bases between the germline ends. Germline assignment: CDR1 MDHEN and CDR2 SYDVKM. The CDR3, as DNA: TGTGCCAGCAGCTCCACGGGGGACATTATCCACGAGCAGTACTTC. Translated, it gives CASSSTGDIIHEQYF.